The rows below give T cell receptor beta chains drawn from one sample of a study of graft-versus-host responses after intestinal transplantation. Antigens of these TCRs are unknown. The data were produced by immunoSEQ multiplex PCR, yet TCRdb's version contains in-frame clones alone and is incomplete. The profile shows under 85,000 clones, 94% of them singletons. Sequencing used unstimulated CD8+ T cells sorted from spleen or lymph node cells, obtained before intestinal transplant. The receptors originated from a human donor who received an intestinal transplant. CDR3s include the opening cysteine and the closing phenylalanine or tryptophan.

v_call	j_call	cdr3_aa
TRBV5-4	TRBJ2-1	CASSIYNEQFF
TRBV19	TRBJ1-4	CASSTEYNANEKLFF
TRBV13	TRBJ2-1	CASSLGWGYNEQFF
TRBV9	TRBJ1-2	CASSVDSSSYGYTF
TRBV5-8	TRBJ1-1	CASSLPGIPEAFF
TRBV27	TRBJ2-3	CASSSTTDTQYF
TRBV10-1	TRBJ1-3	CASSLGPSGNTIYF
TRBV6-1	TRBJ2-7	CASSEGGAPTYEQYF
TRBV19	TRBJ1-1	CASRYVGLLMNTEAFF
TRBV27	TRBJ2-7	CASSNGLLYEQYF
TRBV5-1	TRBJ2-1	CASSLAAYLQEQFF
TRBV29-1	TRBJ1-1	CSVRIERGEAFF
TRBV27	TRBJ2-3	CANCTGTDTQYF
TRBV27	TRBJ2-7	CASSLYPGGSSYEQYF
TRBV5-3	TRBJ2-1	CARSSYREIGKFF
TRBV9	TRBJ2-1	CASSARVETYNEQFF
TRBV19	TRBJ2-5	CASSIGVYKQETQYF
TRBV29-1	TRBJ2-7	CSVEEEGTGYEQYF
TRBV4-1	TRBJ1-1	CASSRGDMNTEAFF
TRBV20-1	TRBJ2-7	CGPGTDYEQYF
TRBV9	TRBJ1-2	CASSVNREGGGYGYTF
TRBV11-2	TRBJ2-3	CASSLTSGSTDTQYF
TRBV15	TRBJ1-3	CATSRDRKPFSGNTIYF
TRBV7-9	-	CASSLKPGTFDEQYF
TRBV29-1	TRBJ2-3	CSVLFLAGLADAPDTQYF
TRBV18	TRBJ1-1	CASSPGSQVNTEAFF
TRBV28	TRBJ2-1	CASSLISYNEQFF
TRBV2	TRBJ1-1	CASSEWTREAFF
TRBV5-1	TRBJ1-2	CASADGAGWRGGYTF
TRBV5-6	TRBJ1-4	CASSHPTGTGGTNEKLFF
TRBV16	TRBJ2-7	CASSQFRQETSYEQYF
TRBV19	TRBJ2-1	CASSMSPHTYNEQFF
TRBV2	TRBJ2-7	CASSESGRGPYEQYF
TRBV14	TRBJ2-1	CASSQVPSYNEQFF
TRBV4-1	TRBJ2-7	CASSQGQGDPSYEQYF
TRBV5-1	TRBJ2-1	CASSLYPTIYNEQFF
TRBV29-1	TRBJ2-1	CSGAAGASSYNEQFF
TRBV19	TRBJ2-7	CASSTPLRDRATYEQYF
TRBV6-6	TRBJ2-7	CASSYSSHSYEQYF
TRBV27	TRBJ1-2	CASRTTTGWDYGYTF
TRBV6-5	TRBJ2-7	CASSDRGYYEQYF
TRBV2	TRBJ2-7	CASSVAGGLNEQYF
TRBV6-1	TRBJ1-1	CATKTTQNTEAFF
TRBV28	TRBJ2-2	CASSFLTTRPGLGNTGELFF
TRBV5-6	TRBJ1-1	CASSLGEQGAENTEAFF
TRBV7-9	TRBJ1-2	CASSFTPERPNYGYTF
TRBV15	TRBJ1-1	CATEQGTYTEAFF
TRBV27	TRBJ2-1	CASSHTIAGEQFF
TRBV19	TRBJ1-1	CACTTDLNTEAFF
TRBV5-1	TRBJ2-7	CASSIQGSGDHEQYF
TRBV13	TRBJ2-7	CASSLGTGGHEQYF
TRBV4-1	TRBJ1-1	CASSPDRLNTEAFF
TRBV12-5	TRBJ2-2	CASGLAIGTENTGELFF